Below, 27 T cell receptor beta chains from the same sample are listed, as sequenced in a study of T cell responses to AZD1222 COVID-19 vaccine. The repertoire was sequenced with immunoSEQ multiplex PCR; TCRdb's copy has only in-frame clones and lacks some. The top ten clones hold 1.6% of a sample with approximately 150,000 clones, more than 80% of them seen once. Sequences were derived from peripheral blood, sampled on day 0 of AZD1222 vaccination. The receptors originated from an adult in good health.

V gene TRBV24-1 combines with J gene TRBJ2-3; 8 nucleotides agree with TRBD1. The CDR3 is 16 amino acids. The V gene's germline CDR1 is KGHDR and CDR2 SFDVKD. V dropped 7 bases and J dropped 2; count of bases not matched to a gene: 10. CDR3 DNA: TGTGCCACCAGCCCCGGAGGACAGGGCTACACAGATACGCAGTATTTT. It specifies CATSPGGQGYTDTQYF.

The chain has TRBV2 and TRBJ2-1; D possibly matches TRBD1 or TRBD2 (6 bases each). V was trimmed by 7 bases and J by 1 base, leaving 11 bases between them. The germline V gene encodes CDR1 SNHLY and CDR2 FYNNEI. The length of the CDR3 is 14 residues. The DNA of the CDR3 is TGTGCCAGCAAGGGGGGCAGTTCCTACAATGAGCAGTTCTTC. It codes for CASKGGSSYNEQFF.

The chain employs TRBV6-5 and TRBJ2-5, with D uncertain. The length of the CDR3 is 15 residues. CDR1 MNHEY and CDR2 SVGAGI come from the germline V gene. V lost 5 bases and J lost 5, with 18 bases in between. In DNA form, the CDR3 reads TGTGCCAGCAGTATAGACCCCGGGTTCTCGGAGACCCAGTACTTC. This sequence encodes CASSIDPGFSETQYF.

This chain connects TRBV15 to TRBJ1-5, with a weak D call TRBD1 (5 bases). There are 16 residues in the CDR3. The germline V and J ends were trimmed by 0 bases and 2 bases, with 11 bases remaining between them. The V gene's germline CDR1 is LNHNV and CDR2 YYDKDF (reference sequence). The CDR3: CATSRDLGEGNQPQHF. The CDR3 DNA follows: TGTGCCACCAGCAGAGATCTAGGGGAAGGCAATCAGCCCCAGCATTTT.

The gene calls are TRBV7-8 and TRBJ1-3, with D hard to call. In germline, CDR1 is SGHVS, CDR2 FQNEAQ. Trimming shortened V by 7 bases and J by 0 bases, and 16 bases separated the two germline ends. The CDR3 has 16 residues. As DNA, the CDR3 is TGTGCCAGCACCCCACGCAGTCCCCTCTCTGGAAACACCATATATTTT. Translated, it gives CASTPRSPLSGNTIYF.

This clone was observed a handful of times. The chain has TRBV11-1 and TRBJ2-7, with TRBD2 identical over 12 bases. Trimming removed 2 bases from V and 4 bases from J; junction bases left unmatched: 0. The CDR3 covers 14 residues. Germline CDR1 reads SGHAT; CDR2 reads FQDESV (reference sequence). Here the CDR3 DNA reads TGTGCCAGCAGCTTACTAGCGGGAGGGTACGAGCAGTACTTC. Protein product: CASSLLAGGYEQYF.

This clone was counted a single time. The genes are TRBV21-1 and TRBJ2-5; the table's D call of TRBD2 was not tested on the DNA. TRBV21-1 is an annotated pseudogene. The CDR3 consists of 17 residues. CDR3 nucleotides: TGTGCCAGCAGCAAGGGAAAGGGGACTAGCGGCATAGAGACCCAGTACTTC. This gives the protein CASSKGKGTSGIETQYF.

V is TRBV7-2 and J is TRBJ2-5; 8 nucleotides align to TRBD2. The CDR3 has 14 amino acids. Germline V lookup: CDR1 SGHTA, CDR2 FQGNSA. J lost 5 bases, V lost 3 bases, and 5 bases had no gene match. CDR3 residues: CASSFGGARETQYF. CDR3 nucleotides: TGTGCCAGCAGCTTCGGGGGGGCTCGGGAGACCCAGTACTTC.

The rearrangement links TRBV5-1 to TRBJ1-4; a weak D match, TRBD1 (5 bases). Germline V lookup: CDR1 SGHRS, CDR2 YFSETQ. V dropped 1 base and J dropped 9 bases, with 13 bases sitting between them. The CDR3 length is 14 residues. The CDR3 sequence: CASSLTTDEKKLFF. The DNA of the CDR3 is TGCGCCAGCAGCTTGACGACAGATGAAAAAAAACTGTTTTTT.

Only a few counts were recorded for this clone. The chain recombines TRBV5-1 with TRBJ1-5, with no clear D. This CDR3 is built from 14 residues. Germline V CDR1 and CDR2: SGHRS, YFSETQ. V lost 0 bases, J lost 4 bases, and 8 bases lay in between. CDR3 in DNA: TGCGCCAGCAGCTTGGACGGACCAAATCAGCCCCAGCATTTT. Protein product: CASSLDGPNQPQHF. The complete variable domain, with remaining parts taken from reference TRBV5-1 and TRBJ1-5, reads KAGVTQTPRYLIKTRGQQVTLSCSPISGHRSVSWYQQTPGQGLQFLFEYFSETQRNKGNFPGRFSGRQFSNSRSEMNVSTLELGDSALYLCASSLDGPNQPQHFGDGTRLSIL.

The rearrangement links TRBV7-6 to TRBJ2-1; 13 bases line up with TRBD2. CDR1 SGHVS and CDR2 FNYEAQ come from the germline V gene. The V gene end was trimmed by 5 bases and the J gene end by 7 bases; junction bases not matched to a gene: 14. The CDR3 contains 18 residues. The CDR3 nucleotides read TGTGCCAGCAGCGTAGAACCCCGGACTAGCGGGGGCTTTAATGAGCAGTTCTTC. Protein sequence: CASSVEPRTSGGFNEQFF.

This chain uses TRBV19 with TRBJ1-5, with 9 bases aligning to TRBD1. The CDR3 has 18 residues. J lost 4 bases, V lost 7 bases, and 17 bases had no gene match. The V gene's germline CDR1 is LNHDA and CDR2 SQIVND (reference sequence). In nucleotides, the CDR3 is TGTGCCAGTACCGCTGAAAACCCGACCGGGACAGGGAATCAGCCCCAGCATTTT. Its protein product is CASTAENPTGTGNQPQHF.

The rearrangement links TRBV5-4 to TRBJ2-1, with 14 bases matching TRBD2. Germline lookup yields CDR1 SGHNT and CDR2 YYREEE (reference sequence). The CDR3 is 18 amino acids. V lost 4 bases, J lost 7 bases, and 13 bases stayed unmatched. DNA of the CDR3: TGTGCCAGCAGCACGGGACTAGCGGGAGAAGGGGGCGGGAATGAGCAGTTCTTC. Amino acid sequence: CASSTGLAGEGGGNEQFF. The full variable domain, in which reference TRBV5-4 and TRBJ2-1 provide the parts outside the CDR3, is ETGVTQSPTHLIKTRGQQVTLRCSSQSGHNTVSWYQQALGQGPQFIFQYYREEENGRGNFPPRFSGLQFPNYSSELNVNALELDDSALYLCASSTGLAGEGGGNEQFFGPGTRLTVL.

The J gene is TRBJ1-1, the V gene TRBV19; 9 nucleotides match TRBD1. CDR3 length: 12 residues. V trimming: 1 base; J trimming: 10 bases; junction bases outside the gene matches: 1. CDR1 is LNHDA, CDR2 SQIVND, per germline (reference sequence). The CDR3 DNA reads TGTGCCAGTAGTATAGGGACAGGGGCAGCTTTCTTT. It specifies CASSIGTGAAFF. The complete variable domain, with remaining parts taken from reference TRBV19 and TRBJ1-1, reads DGGITQSPKYLFRKEGQNVTLSCEQNLNHDAMYWYRQDPGQGLRLIYYSQIVNDFQKGDIAEGYSVSREKKESFPLTVTSAQKNPTAFYLCASSIGTGAAFFGQGTRLTVV.

This clone was seen only a few times. V and J are TRBV7-9 and TRBJ1-4; D not resolved. V was pared by 1 base and J by 0 bases, with 6 bases between. CDR1 and CDR2 from the germline V gene are SEHNR and FQNEAQ (reference sequence). This CDR3 region has 15 residues. The CDR3 reads CASSLVSATNEKLFF. For the CDR3, the DNA is TGTGCCAGCAGCTTAGTTTCAGCAACTAATGAAAAACTGTTTTTT.

This clone was found once. The CDR3 protein is CASSLGEGYSPLHF. In DNA, the CDR3 is TGTGCCAGCAGCTTAGGCGAGGGGTATTCACCCCTCCACTTT. The gene calls are TRBV7-8 and TRBJ1-6, with a tentative D call TRBD1 (5 bases). This CDR3 is 14 amino acids long. V was cut by 1 base and J by 8 bases, with 9 bases left in between. From germline, CDR1 is SGHVS and CDR2 FQNEAQ. Full variable domain (missing parts from reference TRBV7-8 and TRBJ1-6): GAGVSQSPRYKVAKRGQDVALRCDPISGHVSLFWYQQALGQGPEFLTYFQNEAQLDKSGLPSDRFFAERPEGSVSTLKIQRTQQEDSAVYLCASSLGEGYSPLHFGNGTRLTVT.

In this sample, this clone turned up once. This chain links TRBV3-1 (or the pseudogene TRBV3-2) with TRBJ2-5; 10 bases fit TRBD2. Germline V gene data show CDR1 as LGHDT and CDR2 as YNNKEL (reference sequence). This CDR3 has 14 residues. Trimming removed 3 bases from V and 4 bases from J; junction bases left unmatched: 2. Here the CDR3 DNA reads TGTGCCAGCAGCCAGCTAGCGGGGGTAGAGACCCAGTACTTC. This translates into CASSQLAGVETQYF.

This chain uses TRBV28 with TRBJ1-2; D gene unclear. Germline V gene data show CDR1 as MDHEN and CDR2 as SYDVKM. The CDR3 consists of 18 residues. Trimming stripped 4 bases from V and 4 bases from J, with 25 bases between. CDR3 nucleotide sequence: TGTGCCAGCAGTTCCAGGCCAAAGGTTCAGACAATCATCTATGGCTACACCTTC. The encoded protein is CASSSRPKVQTIIYGYTF.

This sequence joins TRBV14 and TRBJ1-1; weak D call: TRBD1 (6 bases). Germline V gives CDR1 SGHDN, CDR2 FVKESK. This CDR3 comprises 13 residues. V was pared by 4 bases and J by 6 bases, with 12 bases between. CDR3: CASSRLRGAEAFF. CDR3 nucleotides: TGTGCCAGCAGCCGATTGAGGGGGGCTGAAGCTTTCTTT.

The V and J genes are TRBV2 and TRBJ2-1, with TRBD2 identical over 10 bases. Germline values: CDR1 SNHLY, CDR2 FYNNEI. Trimming cost V 5 bases and J 1 base; bases outside gene matches: 2. The CDR3 is 15 amino acids. DNA for the CDR3: TGTGCCAGCAGTCCGGGACTAGCGTCCTACAATGAGCAGTTCTTC. Protein: CASSPGLASYNEQFF.

The chain employs TRBV9 and TRBJ1-2, with D tentatively TRBD1 (5 bases). CDR1 and CDR2 (germline): SGDLS, YYNGEE. V lost 0 bases to trimming and J lost 2 bases, with 11 bases between them. This CDR3 is 15 amino acids long. In DNA, the CDR3 is TGTGCCAGCAGCGTAGGTCCAGGGCTGAACTATGGCTACACCTTC. It encodes CASSVGPGLNYGYTF.

This clone was seen once. CDR3 in DNA: TGTGCCAGCAGTGATCAGGGGATGGGTTCACCCCTCCACTTT. Translated: CASSDQGMGSPLHF. This chain links TRBV2 with TRBJ1-6; possible D gene TRBD1, 6 bases. The CDR3 sequence is 14 residues long. Germline V gives CDR1 SNHLY, CDR2 FYNNEI. The V gene lost 3 bases and the J gene lost 9 bases, with 12 bases spanning the gap.

The chain carries TRBV6-2 or TRBV6-3 and TRBJ2-7; perhaps TRBD1 as D (6 bases). V lost 2 bases and J lost 2, with 19 bases in between. The CDR3 consists of 17 residues. Germline V CDR1 and CDR2: MNHEY, SVGEGT. The CDR3 loop is CASSYPYPTGPPYEQYF. CDR3 DNA sequence: TGTGCCAGCAGTTACCCCTACCCGACAGGACCCCCCTACGAGCAGTACTTC.

This clone has only one observation. The rearrangement uses TRBV18 and TRBJ2-7; TRBD1 aligns across 9 bases. CDR1 and CDR2 (germline): KGHSH, LQKENI. V dropped 3 bases and J dropped 7; count of bases not matched to a gene: 7. The CDR3 runs to 14 residues. This CDR3 is CASSPTGGPVEQYF. As DNA, the CDR3 is TGTGCCAGCTCACCGACAGGGGGTCCCGTGGAGCAGTACTTC. Variable domain in full (rest from reference TRBV18 and TRBJ2-7): NAGVMQNPRHLVRRRGQEARLRCSPMKGHSHVYWYRQLPEEGLKFMVYLQKENIIDESGMPKERFSAEFPKEGPSILRIQQVVRGDSAAYFCASSPTGGPVEQYFGPGTRLTVT.

The chain carries TRBV15 and TRBJ1-1; tentatively, D is TRBD1 (5 bases). This CDR3 is 13 amino acids long. Germline CDR1 and CDR2: LNHNV and YYDKDF (reference sequence). The ends were cut back, 3 bases at V and 5 bases at J, with 10 bases in the middle. CDR3 nucleotides: TGTGCCACCAGCAGTCGGGGGGGAACTGAAGCTTTCTTT. This translates into CATSSRGGTEAFF.

The gene calls are TRBV7-3 and TRBJ2-2; the D call may be TRBD1 or TRBD2 (6 bases each). Trimming cost V 6 bases and J 4 bases, with 18 bases left between them. There are 16 residues in the CDR3. The V gene's germline CDR1 is SGHTA and CDR2 FQGTGA. The CDR3 loop is CASRSSPGAATGELFF. The CDR3 region has the DNA TGTGCCAGCAGATCTTCGCCGGGGGCCGCCACCGGGGAGCTGTTTTTT.

The genes are TRBV7-9 and TRBJ2-5, with 8 bases identical to TRBD2. Germline V gene data show CDR1 as SEHNR and CDR2 as FQNEAQ (reference sequence). The V and J ends lost 4 bases and 2 bases, in that order; junction bases with no gene match: 6. The CDR3 runs to 15 residues. CDR3 amino acids: CASSYRTSSQETQYF. DNA of the CDR3: TGTGCCAGCAGCTACCGGACTAGCTCACAAGAGACCCAGTACTTC.